This TCR beta chain appears in the sequencing data of a study of blood T cell repertoires in COVID-19. Across the whole study: PBMCs, B-cell-depleted T cells, or T cells provided the cDNA or gDNA that made up the material.

This clone was picked up one time. V lost 4 bases and J lost 7, with 22 bases in between. There are 15 residues in the CDR3. The V gene's germline CDR1 is SQVTM and CDR2 ANQGSEA. Assay: immunoSEQ multiplex PCR; the TCRdb copy retains only in-frame clones and omits some. The sample yields more than 250,000 clones, about 82% seen once. The clonotype was recovered from a woman aged 45-65 years with acute or convalescent COVID-19. The specimen was peripheral blood. The chain joins TRBV29-1 to TRBJ1-1, with a possible D match to TRBD1 (6 bases). The CDR3 here is CSVVGIQGHSNEAFF. DNA for the CDR3: TGCAGCGTTGTAGGTATACAGGGCCACTCGAATGAAGCTTTCTTT.